The next 3 T cell receptor beta chains were all read from a single sample in a study of cytomegalovirus exposure and HLA in healthy donors. Produced via immunoSEQ multiplex PCR; TCRdb's table is partial and in-frame only. The sample shows fewer than 85,000 clones, less than 95% of them seen only once. Material for sequencing was PBMCs. All receptors come from a woman between 18 and 29 years old in good health and CMV-seronegative.

The chain employs TRBV19 and TRBJ1-2; no definite D call. Germline V gene sequence: CDR1 LNHDA, CDR2 SQIVND (reference sequence). Trimming stripped 4 bases from V and 7 bases from J, with 19 bases between. This CDR3 region has 15 residues. The CDR3 protein is CASSNPISGAAGYTF. DNA for the CDR3: TGTGCCAGTAGTAATCCAATATCGGGAGCCGCTGGCTACACCTTC.

This chain uses TRBV2 with TRBJ1-1; no clear D. Germline V gene sequence: CDR1 SNHLY, CDR2 FYNNEI. Trimming left V 6 bases short and J 0 bases short, with 8 bases between. This CDR3 contains 13 residues. For the CDR3, the DNA is TGTGCCAGCAGGCCACAGATGAACACTGAAGCTTTCTTT. Its protein is CASRPQMNTEAFF.

The chain uses TRBV6-5 and TRBJ1-6; D uncertain. CDR3 length: 15 residues. Germline V gives CDR1 MNHEY, CDR2 SVGAGI. The ends were cut back, 2 bases at V and 2 bases at J, with 7 bases in the middle. CDR3 in DNA: TGTGCCAGCAGTTACGTCGGGGCCTATAATTCACCCCTCCACTTT. Protein sequence: CASSYVGAYNSPLHF.